This T cell receptor beta chain was obtained from a study of blood T cell repertoires in COVID-19. Across the study: COVID-19 samples from acute and convalescent phases originated in the United States, Italy and Spain.

TCRdb's copy holds only in-frame clones and misses some; the assay was immunoSEQ multiplex PCR. The sample has around 200,000 clones; 85% are singletons. This study enrolled people aged roughly 18 to 90 from around 25 US geographic areas. Each recovered donor of Cohort 3 presented with two negative PCRs, clearance, or symptom resolution. The CDR3 is made up of 15 amino acids. Looked up from germline, CDR1 is KGHDR and CDR2 is SFDVKD. The V gene end was trimmed by 1 base and the J gene end by 7 bases; junction bases not matched to a gene: 4. The table lists this clone with a count of one. The chain has TRBV24-1 and TRBJ2-2, with 8 bases lining up with TRBD1. The TCR sequence derives from a man in his forties who had recovered from COVID-19. The material sequenced was PBMCs or T cells enriched from blood (not recorded which). This CDR3 is CATSDFPRGHGELFF. As DNA, the CDR3 is TGTGCCACCAGTGATTTCCCCAGGGGGCACGGGGAGCTGTTTTTT.